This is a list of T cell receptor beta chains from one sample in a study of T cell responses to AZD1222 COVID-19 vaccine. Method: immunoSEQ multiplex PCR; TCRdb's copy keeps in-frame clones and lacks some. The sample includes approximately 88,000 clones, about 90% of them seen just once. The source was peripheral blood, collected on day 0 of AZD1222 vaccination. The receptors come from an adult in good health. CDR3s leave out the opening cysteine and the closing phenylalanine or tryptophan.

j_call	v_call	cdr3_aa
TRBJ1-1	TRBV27	ASSLRVLNTEAF
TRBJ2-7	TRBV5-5	ASSTGSGQSTYEQY
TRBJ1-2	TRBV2	ASSLGRQGDYGYT
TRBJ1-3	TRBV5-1	ASSLGTATGNTIY
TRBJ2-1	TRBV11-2	ASSLLGGPFDEQF
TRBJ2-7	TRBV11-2	ASSLTLNYEQY
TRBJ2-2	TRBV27	ASSRDRVYRPGELF
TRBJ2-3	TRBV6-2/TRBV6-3	ASSPFTDTQY
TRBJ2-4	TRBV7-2	ASSLDRGSPFN
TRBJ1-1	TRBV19	ASKQNRGTEAF
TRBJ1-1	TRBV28	ASSSGGTEAF
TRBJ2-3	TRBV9	ASSVVGSGDRLDTQY
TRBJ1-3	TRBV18	ASSPSLTGVSGNTIY
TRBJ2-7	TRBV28	ASSWDNNYEQY
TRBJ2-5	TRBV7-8	ASSRDRVVIETQY
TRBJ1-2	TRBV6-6	ASSYGTGEGYT
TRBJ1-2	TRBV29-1	SVSQNLYGYT
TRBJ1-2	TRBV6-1	ASSEGIANYGYT
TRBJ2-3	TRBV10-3	ATQGGLAGGFTDTQY
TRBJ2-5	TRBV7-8	ASSPRQGKSETQY
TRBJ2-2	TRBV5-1	ASSLMTSADTGELF
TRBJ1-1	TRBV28	ASSSLAGQRYTEAF
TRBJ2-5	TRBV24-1	ATSALADSDRDSQETQY
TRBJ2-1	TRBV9	ASSVEPDSYNEQF
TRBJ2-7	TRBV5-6	ASSFRLGGIHEQY
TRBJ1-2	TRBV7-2	ASSLRTGGDTYGYT
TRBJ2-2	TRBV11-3	ASSPSSETNTGELF
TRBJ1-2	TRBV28	ASSLEGSSTNYGYT
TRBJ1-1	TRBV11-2	ASSPWTRGTALTGEAF
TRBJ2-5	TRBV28	ASSLVQRIETQY
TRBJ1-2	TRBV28	ASSLQGVDGYT
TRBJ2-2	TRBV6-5	ASSYAGGDATGELF